This T cell receptor beta chain stems from a study of cytomegalovirus exposure and HLA in healthy donors. Sequenced by immunoSEQ multiplex PCR; TCRdb stores in-frame clones only, minus some. The sample lists 100,000 or so clones, 75% to 90% occurring once. V shed 11 bases, J shed 4 bases, and the junction held 10 bases outside the gene matches. The CDR3 extends over 13 amino acids. From germline, CDR1 is SNHLY and CDR2 FYNNEI. Remarks on this clone: As yet, its antigen is unknown.

Study observations and caveats: Most sequenced TCRs were rare (though some public TCRs occurred in many donors).

Sequenced sample: PBMCs. V and J are TRBV2 and TRBJ2-5; 7 bases fit TRBD2. The origin of this receptor is a man between 18 and 35 years old in good health and CMV-seropositive. DNA for the CDR3: TGTGCCCGAGGGGCGGGAGAGGCAGAGACCCAGTACTTC. Translating it yields CARGAGEAETQYF.